This passage covers 2 T cell receptor beta chains from one sample sequenced in a study of lymphopenia after photon versus proton radiotherapy. Profiled with immunoSEQ multiplex PCR; TCRdb holds only in-frame clones, not every one. The sample includes about 39,000 clones, approximately 90% of them seen just once. The sequenced sample was peripheral blood, obtained from a patient treated with photon-based radiotherapy. These receptors were collected from a man aged 55-75 years with cholangiocarcinoma.

The CDR3 nucleotides read TGCGCCAGTGAGCGGGAGGGGAATACAGATACGCAGTATTTT. Translated: CASEREGNTDTQYF. This sequence joins TRBV5-1 and TRBJ2-3; 10 bases are shared with TRBD2. Trimming took 8 bases from V and 3 from J; bases not matched to a gene: 6. Germline V gene data show CDR1 as SGHRS and CDR2 as YFSETQ. CDR3 length: 14 amino acids.

This chain connects TRBV4-1 to TRBJ1-6; tentatively, D is TRBD1 (6 bases). Germline loops: CDR1 MGHRA, CDR2 YSYEKL. V gave up 0 bases and J gave up 11 bases, with 17 bases separating them. This CDR3 has 16 residues. CDR3 protein: CASSQDGGGYWTPLHF. CDR3 in DNA: TGCGCCAGCAGCCAAGATGGGGGCGGTTACTGGACACCCCTCCACTTT.